The T cell receptor beta chain described here comes from a study of T cells in Graves' hyperthyroidism and ophthalmopathy. The length of the CDR3 is 12 residues. V was cut by 6 bases and J by 3 bases, with 11 bases left in between. The germline gives CDR1 DFQATT, CDR2 SNEGSKA (reference sequence). Study-wide points: Researchers report that a 13 V-J model separated ophthalmopathy from stable hyperthyroidism.

Thyroid ultrasound, orbital computed tomography, clinical symptoms, and serum thyroxine and TRAb underpinned diagnoses. About this clonotype: Its target is unknown.

It was RNA transcripts that yielded the amplified TCR beta CDR3 regions. Researchers ran a first-round RT-PCR on the TCR CDR3 using the HTBI primer set. TCRdb reprocessed the multiplex PCR reads with MiXCR, giving one entry per CDR3 protein. The table lists about 580,000 distinct CDR3 sequences, around 42% of them singletons. The genes are TRBV20-1 and TRBJ1-2; D gene unclear. The sequenced material came from peripheral blood or thyroid tissue (not recorded which). This clonotype originated in a woman aged 18-29 years with Graves' hyperthyroidism. The CDR3: CSAAPGDYGYTF. In DNA form, the CDR3 reads TGCAGTGCCGCCCCCGGAGACTATGGCTACACCTTC.